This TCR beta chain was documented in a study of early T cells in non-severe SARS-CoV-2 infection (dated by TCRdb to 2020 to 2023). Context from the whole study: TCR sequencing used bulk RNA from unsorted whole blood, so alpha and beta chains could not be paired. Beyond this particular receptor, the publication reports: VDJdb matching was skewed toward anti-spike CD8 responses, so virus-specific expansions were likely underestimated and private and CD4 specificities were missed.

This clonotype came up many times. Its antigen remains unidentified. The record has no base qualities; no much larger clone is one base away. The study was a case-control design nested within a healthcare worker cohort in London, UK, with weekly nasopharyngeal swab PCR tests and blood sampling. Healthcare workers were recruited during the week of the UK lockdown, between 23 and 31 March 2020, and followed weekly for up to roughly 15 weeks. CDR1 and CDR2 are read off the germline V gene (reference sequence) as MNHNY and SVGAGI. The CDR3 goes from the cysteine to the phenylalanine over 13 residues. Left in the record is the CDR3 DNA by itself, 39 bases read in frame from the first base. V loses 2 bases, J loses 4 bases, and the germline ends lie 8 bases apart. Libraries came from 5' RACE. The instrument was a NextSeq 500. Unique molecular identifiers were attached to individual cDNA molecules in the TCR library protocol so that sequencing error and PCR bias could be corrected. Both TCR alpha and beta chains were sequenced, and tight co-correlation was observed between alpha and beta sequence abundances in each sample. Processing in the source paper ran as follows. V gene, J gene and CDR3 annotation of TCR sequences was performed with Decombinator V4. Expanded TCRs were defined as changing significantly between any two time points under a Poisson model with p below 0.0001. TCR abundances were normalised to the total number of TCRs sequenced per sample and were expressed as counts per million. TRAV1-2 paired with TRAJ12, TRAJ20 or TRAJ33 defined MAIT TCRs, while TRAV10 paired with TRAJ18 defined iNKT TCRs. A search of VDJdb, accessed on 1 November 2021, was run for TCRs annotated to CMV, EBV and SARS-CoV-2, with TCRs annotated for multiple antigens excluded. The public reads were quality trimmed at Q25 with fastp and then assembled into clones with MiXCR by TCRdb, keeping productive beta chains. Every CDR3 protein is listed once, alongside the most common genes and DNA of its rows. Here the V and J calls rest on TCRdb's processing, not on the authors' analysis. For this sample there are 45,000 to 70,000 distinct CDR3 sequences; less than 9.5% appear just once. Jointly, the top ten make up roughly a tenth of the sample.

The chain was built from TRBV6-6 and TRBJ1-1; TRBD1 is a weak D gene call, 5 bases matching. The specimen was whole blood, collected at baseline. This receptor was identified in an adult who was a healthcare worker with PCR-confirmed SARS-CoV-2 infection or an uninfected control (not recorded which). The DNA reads TGTGCCAGCAGTTACCCGGGGGGCACTGAAGCTTTCTTT. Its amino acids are CASSYPGGTEAFF.